Described below is a single TCR beta chain sequence and its context. The antigen remains undetermined. This sample is part of a study of blood T cells in healthy people across ages. General study findings and limits: Researchers report that TCR beta diversity correlated strongly with naive T cell percentage.

A second 7 to 11 cycle PCR used barcoded and J-beta primers. One entry per CDR3 protein, called by TCRdb with MiXCR from the 5' RACE reads. The data contain around 500,000 distinct CDR3 sequences, 45% to 55% of them seen just once; the ten biggest clones take up 20% to 25%. V gave up 4 bases and J gave up 8 bases, with 11 bases separating them. This CDR3 has 11 amino acids. Germline V gene data show CDR1 as SQVTM and CDR2 as ANQGSEA. Sequences were obtained from blood. This clonotype was sampled from a man aged 80 or over in good health. The J gene is TRBJ1-2, the V gene TRBV29-1, with no clear D. In DNA, the CDR3 is TGCAGCGTTGGCCTGCCGGGGGGCTACACCTTC. It encodes CSVGLPGGYTF.